This entry describes one T cell receptor beta chain. Original handling: How many nucleated cells were present was estimated from reference gene primer amplification. The assay was immunoSEQ multiplex PCR, and TCRdb's table has in-frame clones only and misses some. The V and J calls and clone size were taken over from that table, and D and trimming were inferred from the DNA. The sample yields under 300,000 clones, about 70% seen once. The data belong to a study of blood T cell repertoires in COVID-19. Looking at the study overall: COVID-19 samples, acute and convalescent, were from the United States, Italy and Spain. PBMCs, B-cell-depleted T cells, or T cells were the source of the cDNA or gDNA that made up the material.

V gave up 6 bases and J gave up 0 bases, with 6 bases separating them. There are 14 residues in the CDR3. CDR1 is LNHDA, CDR2 SQIVND, per germline (reference sequence). The rearrangement links TRBV19 to TRBJ2-6; weak D call: TRBD1 (6 bases). The sequenced sample consisted of peripheral blood. This clonotype was obtained from a woman older than 75 with acute or convalescent COVID-19. CDR3 nucleotides: TGTGCCAGTAGAGGGGGCTCTGGGGCCAACGTCCTGACTTTC. It translates to CASRGGSGANVLTF.